A selection of T cell receptor beta chains follows, all from one sample in a study of blood T cell repertoires in COVID-19. Clones were read by immunoSEQ multiplex PCR, and TCRdb kept only the in-frame ones, dropping some. The sample holds some 90,000 clones, roughly 90% seen once. Sequencing was performed on peripheral blood. The receptors shown here come from a woman of 80 years or more with active or convalescent COVID-19. Each CDR3 is given with its conserved first and last residue. Fields, in order: J gene, D gene, V gene, clone size, CDR3 DNA, CDR3 protein. The D gene is left open where the match is weak. Expanded clones are given a class, and other clones once, few, many or no size at all.

TRBJ1-5	TRBD1	TRBV15	few	TGTGCCACCAACAGGGACAGGGGCTCGAGTCAGCCCCAGCATTTT	CATNRDRGSSQPQHF
TRBJ2-5	TRBD1	TRBV5-1	.	TGCGCCAGCGGAGTACAGGGGATGGAGACCCAGTACTTC	CASGVQGMETQYF
TRBJ1-6	.	TRBV28	.	TGTGCCAGCAGGGGGCGGACAGCCTATAATTCACCCCTCCACTTT	CASRGRTAYNSPLHF
TRBJ2-3	.	TRBV28	once	TGTGCCAGCAGTTTTTATCCAGGGGTGGTAGATACGCAGTATTTT	CASSFYPGVVDTQYF
TRBJ2-5	.	TRBV3-1/TRBV3-2	.	TGTGCCAGCAGCCTACTTCTCCAGCGGGACCAAGAGACCCAGTACTTC	CASSLLLQRDQETQYF
TRBJ2-3	.	TRBV10-2	.	TGCGCCAGCAGTGAGGACAGTCTAGATACGCAGTATTTT	CASSEDSLDTQYF
TRBJ2-3	.	TRBV4-3	.	TGCGCCAGCAGCCAATCGCGCTCAGATACGCAGTATTTT	CASSQSRSDTQYF
TRBJ1-2	TRBD1	TRBV10-3	.	TGTGCCATCAGTGAGTTGGACAGGAGCTATGGCTACACCTTC	CAISELDRSYGYTF
TRBJ1-5	.	TRBV3-1/TRBV3-2	.	TGTGCCAGCAGCCAAGAGGGGGCGGGTCAGCCCCAGCATTTT	CASSQEGAGQPQHF
TRBJ1-5	.	TRBV6-5	once	TGTGCCAGCAGCCCGACAGGCTATAGCAATCAGCCCCAGCATTTT	CASSPTGYSNQPQHF
TRBJ1-5	.	TRBV28	.	TGTGCCAGCAGTACCCTTAGGGGTAGCAATCAGCCCCAGCATTTT	CASSTLRGSNQPQHF